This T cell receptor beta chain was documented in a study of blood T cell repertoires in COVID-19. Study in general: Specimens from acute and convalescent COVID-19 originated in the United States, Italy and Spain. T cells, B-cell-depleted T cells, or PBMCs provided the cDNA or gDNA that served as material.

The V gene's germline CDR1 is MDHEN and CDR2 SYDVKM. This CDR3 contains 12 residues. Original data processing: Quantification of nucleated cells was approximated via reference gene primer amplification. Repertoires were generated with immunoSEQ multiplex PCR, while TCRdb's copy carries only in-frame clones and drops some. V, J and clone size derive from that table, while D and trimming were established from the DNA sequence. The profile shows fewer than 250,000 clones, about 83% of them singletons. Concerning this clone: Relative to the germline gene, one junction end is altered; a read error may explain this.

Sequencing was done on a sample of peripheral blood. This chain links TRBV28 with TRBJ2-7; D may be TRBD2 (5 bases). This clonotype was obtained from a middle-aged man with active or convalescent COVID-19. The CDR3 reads CASSFGTLAPRF. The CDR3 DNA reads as TGTGCCAGCAGTTTTGGAACCCTAGCCCCTCGTTTC.